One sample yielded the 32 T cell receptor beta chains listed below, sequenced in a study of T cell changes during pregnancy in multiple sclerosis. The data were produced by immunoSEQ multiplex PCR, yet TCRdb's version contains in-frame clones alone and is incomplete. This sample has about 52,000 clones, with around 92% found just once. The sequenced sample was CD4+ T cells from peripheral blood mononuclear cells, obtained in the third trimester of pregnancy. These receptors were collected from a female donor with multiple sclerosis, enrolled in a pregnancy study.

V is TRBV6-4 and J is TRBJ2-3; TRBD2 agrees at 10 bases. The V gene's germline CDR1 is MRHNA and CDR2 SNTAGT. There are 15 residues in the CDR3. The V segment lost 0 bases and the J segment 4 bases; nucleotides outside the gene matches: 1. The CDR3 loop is CASSDSTSGPDTQYF. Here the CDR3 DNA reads TGTGCCAGCAGTGACTCGACTAGCGGGCCAGATACGCAGTATTTT.

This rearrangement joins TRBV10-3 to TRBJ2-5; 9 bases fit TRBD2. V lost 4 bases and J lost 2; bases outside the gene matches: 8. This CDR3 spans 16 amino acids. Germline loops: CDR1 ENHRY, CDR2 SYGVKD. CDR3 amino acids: CAISVAGGPLQETQYF. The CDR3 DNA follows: TGTGCCATCAGTGTCGCGGGGGGGCCATTACAAGAGACCCAGTACTTC.

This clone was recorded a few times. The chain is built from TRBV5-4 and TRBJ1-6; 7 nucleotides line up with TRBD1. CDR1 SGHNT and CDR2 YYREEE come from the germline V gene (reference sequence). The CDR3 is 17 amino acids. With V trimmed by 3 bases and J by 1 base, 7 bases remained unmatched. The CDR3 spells CASSSIGQESYNSPLHF. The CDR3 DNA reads TGTGCCAGCAGCTCCATTGGACAGGAATCCTATAATTCACCCCTCCACTTT.

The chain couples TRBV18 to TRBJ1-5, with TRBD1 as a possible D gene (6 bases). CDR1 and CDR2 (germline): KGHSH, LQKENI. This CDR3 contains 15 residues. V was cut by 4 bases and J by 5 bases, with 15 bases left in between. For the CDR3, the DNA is TGTGCCAGCTCACTTTCCACAGGGACGGATCAGCCCCAGCATTTT. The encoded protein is CASSLSTGTDQPQHF.

The CDR3 coding sequence is TGCGCCAGCAGCCAGGGTTTTCCAGGGGAGAGGTTAGATGAAAAACTGTTTTTT. Its translation: CASSQGFPGERLDEKLFF. The chain couples TRBV4-3 to TRBJ1-4; tentatively, D is TRBD1 (6 bases). Germline CDR1 reads LGHNA; CDR2 reads YSLEER. The CDR3 consists of 18 residues. V was trimmed by 3 bases and J by 6 bases, leaving 23 bases between them.

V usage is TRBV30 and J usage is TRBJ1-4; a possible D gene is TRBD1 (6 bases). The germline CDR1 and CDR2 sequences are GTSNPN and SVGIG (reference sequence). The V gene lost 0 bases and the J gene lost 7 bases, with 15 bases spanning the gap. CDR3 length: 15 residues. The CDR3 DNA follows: TGTGCCTGGAGTGTAATGGGCCAGGGGATTGAAAAACTGTTTTTT. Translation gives CAWSVMGQGIEKLFF.

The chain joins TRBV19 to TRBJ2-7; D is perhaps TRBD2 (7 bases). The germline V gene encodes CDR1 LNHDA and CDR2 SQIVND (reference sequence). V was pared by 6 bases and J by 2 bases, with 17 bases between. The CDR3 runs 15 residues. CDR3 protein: CASSGGQSGTYEQYF. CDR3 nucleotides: TGTGCCAGTAGCGGGGGGCAAAGCGGCACCTACGAGCAGTACTTC.

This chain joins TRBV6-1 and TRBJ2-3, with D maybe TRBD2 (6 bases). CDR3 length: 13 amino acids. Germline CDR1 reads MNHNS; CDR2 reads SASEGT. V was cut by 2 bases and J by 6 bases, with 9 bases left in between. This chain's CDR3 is CASSELATDTQYF. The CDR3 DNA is TGTGCCAGCAGTGAACTAGCGACGGATACGCAGTATTTT.

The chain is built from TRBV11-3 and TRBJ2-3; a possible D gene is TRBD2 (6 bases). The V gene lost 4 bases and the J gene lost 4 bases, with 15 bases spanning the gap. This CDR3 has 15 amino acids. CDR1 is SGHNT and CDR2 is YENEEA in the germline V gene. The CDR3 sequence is CASSWDGGEADTQYF. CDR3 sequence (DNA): TGTGCCAGCAGCTGGGACGGGGGAGAAGCAGATACGCAGTATTTT.

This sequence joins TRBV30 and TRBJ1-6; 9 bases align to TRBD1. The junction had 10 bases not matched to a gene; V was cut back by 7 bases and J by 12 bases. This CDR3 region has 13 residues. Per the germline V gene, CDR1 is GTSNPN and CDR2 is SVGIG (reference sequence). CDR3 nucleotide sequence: TGTGCCTACCTAGTCCCGGGACAGGGACCCCTCCACTTT. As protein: CAYLVPGQGPLHF.

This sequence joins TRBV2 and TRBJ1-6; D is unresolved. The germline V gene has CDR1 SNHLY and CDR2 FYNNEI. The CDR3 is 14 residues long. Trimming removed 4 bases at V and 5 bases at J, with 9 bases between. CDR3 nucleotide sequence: TGTGCCAGCAGTGTTAGCCAAAATAATTCACCCCTCCACTTT. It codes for CASSVSQNNSPLHF.

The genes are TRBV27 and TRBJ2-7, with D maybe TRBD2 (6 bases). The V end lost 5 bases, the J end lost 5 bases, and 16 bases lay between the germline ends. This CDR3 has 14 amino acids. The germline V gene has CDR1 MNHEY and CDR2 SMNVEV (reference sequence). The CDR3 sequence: CASSPRDRENEQYF. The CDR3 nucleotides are TGTGCCAGCAGTCCCCGGGACCGGGAGAACGAGCAGTACTTC.

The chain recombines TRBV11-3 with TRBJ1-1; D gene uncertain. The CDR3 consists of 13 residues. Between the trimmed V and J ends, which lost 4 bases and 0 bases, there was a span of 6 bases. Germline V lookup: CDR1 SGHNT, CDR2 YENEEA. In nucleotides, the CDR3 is TGTGCCAGCAGCTCCGGGGTGAACACTGAAGCTTTCTTT. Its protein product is CASSSGVNTEAFF.

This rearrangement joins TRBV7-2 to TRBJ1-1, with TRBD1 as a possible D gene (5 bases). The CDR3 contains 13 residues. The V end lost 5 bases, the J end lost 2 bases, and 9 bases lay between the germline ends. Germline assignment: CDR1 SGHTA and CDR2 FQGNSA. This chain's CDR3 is CASSPGQNTEAFF. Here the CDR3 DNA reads TGTGCCAGCAGCCCCGGACAAAACACTGAAGCTTTCTTT.

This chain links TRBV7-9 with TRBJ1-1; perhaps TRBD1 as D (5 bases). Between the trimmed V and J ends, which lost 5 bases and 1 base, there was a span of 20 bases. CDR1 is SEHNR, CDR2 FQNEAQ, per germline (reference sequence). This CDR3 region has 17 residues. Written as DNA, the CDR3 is TGTGCCAGCAGCACTGGACGGGGCGGGGGAAGGAACACTGAAGCTTTCTTT. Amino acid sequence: CASSTGRGGGRNTEAFF.

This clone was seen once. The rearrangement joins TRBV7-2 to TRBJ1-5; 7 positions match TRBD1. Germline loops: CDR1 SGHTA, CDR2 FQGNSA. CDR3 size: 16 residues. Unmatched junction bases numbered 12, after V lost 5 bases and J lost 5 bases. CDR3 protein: CASSVHSTGWDQPQHF. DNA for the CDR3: TGTGCCAGCAGCGTCCACTCGACAGGGTGGGATCAGCCCCAGCATTTT.

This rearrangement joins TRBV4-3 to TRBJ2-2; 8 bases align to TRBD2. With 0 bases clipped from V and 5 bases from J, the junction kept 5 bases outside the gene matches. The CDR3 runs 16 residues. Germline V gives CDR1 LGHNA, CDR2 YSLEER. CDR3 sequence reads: CASSQDPGLVTGELFF. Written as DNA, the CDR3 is TGCGCCAGCAGCCAAGATCCGGGACTAGTTACCGGGGAGCTGTTTTTT.

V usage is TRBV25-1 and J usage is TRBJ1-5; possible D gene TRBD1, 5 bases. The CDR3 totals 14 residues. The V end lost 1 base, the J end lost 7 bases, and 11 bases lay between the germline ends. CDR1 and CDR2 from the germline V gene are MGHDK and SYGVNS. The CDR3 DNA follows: TGTGCCAGCAGTGAATCCAGGGCGGGACAGCCCCAGCATTTT. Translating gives CASSESRAGQPQHF.

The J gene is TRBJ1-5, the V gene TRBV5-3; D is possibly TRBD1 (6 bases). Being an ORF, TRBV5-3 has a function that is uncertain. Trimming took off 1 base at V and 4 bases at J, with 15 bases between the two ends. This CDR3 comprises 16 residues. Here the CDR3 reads CARSLTGRPNNQPQHF. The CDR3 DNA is TGTGCCAGAAGCTTGACAGGGCGTCCCAATAATCAGCCCCAGCATTTT.

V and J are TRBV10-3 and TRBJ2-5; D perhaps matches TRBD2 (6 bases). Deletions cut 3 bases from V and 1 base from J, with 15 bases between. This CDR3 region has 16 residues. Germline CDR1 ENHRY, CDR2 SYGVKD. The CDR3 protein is CAISDKLALSQETQYF. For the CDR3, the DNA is TGTGCCATCAGTGACAAACTAGCCCTCTCCCAAGAGACCCAGTACTTC.

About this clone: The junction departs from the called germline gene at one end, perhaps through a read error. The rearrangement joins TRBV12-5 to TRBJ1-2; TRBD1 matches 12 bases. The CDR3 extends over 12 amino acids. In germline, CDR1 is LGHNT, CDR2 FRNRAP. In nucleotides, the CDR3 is TGTGCCACCTCCCTGGGACAGGGGGCCCCGATCTTC. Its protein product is CATSLGQGAPIF.

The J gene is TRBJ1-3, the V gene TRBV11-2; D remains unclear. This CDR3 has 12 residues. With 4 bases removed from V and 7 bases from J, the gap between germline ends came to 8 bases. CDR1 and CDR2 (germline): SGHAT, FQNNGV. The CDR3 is CASSSAGNTIYF. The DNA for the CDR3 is TGTGCCAGCAGCTCGGCGGGGAACACCATATATTTT.

The CDR3 nucleotides are TGTGCCTGGAGTCAGGAAGCTAACTATGGCTACACCTTC. Its translation is CAWSQEANYGYTF. The chain links TRBV30 to TRBJ1-2; no firm D call. Between the trimmed V and J ends, which lost 2 bases and 0 bases, there was a span of 7 bases. Germline V CDR1 and CDR2: GTSNPN, SVGIG (reference sequence). The CDR3 extends over 13 amino acids.

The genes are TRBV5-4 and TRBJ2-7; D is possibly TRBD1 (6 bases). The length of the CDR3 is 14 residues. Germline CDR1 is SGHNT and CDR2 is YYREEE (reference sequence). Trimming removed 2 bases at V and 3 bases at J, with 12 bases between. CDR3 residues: CASSLDQQGYEQYF. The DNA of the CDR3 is TGTGCCAGCAGCTTAGACCAACAGGGCTACGAGCAGTACTTC.

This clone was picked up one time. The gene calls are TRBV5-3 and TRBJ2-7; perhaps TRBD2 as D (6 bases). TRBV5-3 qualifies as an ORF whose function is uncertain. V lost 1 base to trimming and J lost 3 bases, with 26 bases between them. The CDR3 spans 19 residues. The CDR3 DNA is TGTGCCAGAAGCTTGCGGGAGAGGGTGTCAAGGAAGGGTTACTACGAGCAGTACTTC. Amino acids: CARSLRERVSRKGYYEQYF.

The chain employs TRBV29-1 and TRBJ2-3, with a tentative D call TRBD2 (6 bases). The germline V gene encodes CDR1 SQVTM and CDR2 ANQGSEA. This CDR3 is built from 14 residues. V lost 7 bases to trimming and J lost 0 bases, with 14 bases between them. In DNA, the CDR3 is TGCAGCGGCCTCCGGGACTTAAGCACAGATACGCAGTATTTT. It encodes CSGLRDLSTDTQYF.

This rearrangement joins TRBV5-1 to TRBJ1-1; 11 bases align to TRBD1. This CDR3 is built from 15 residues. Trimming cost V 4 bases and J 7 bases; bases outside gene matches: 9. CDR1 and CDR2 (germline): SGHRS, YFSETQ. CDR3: CASSPGQGGVGEAFF. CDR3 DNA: TGCGCCAGCAGCCCGGGACAGGGGGGTGTGGGTGAAGCTTTCTTT.

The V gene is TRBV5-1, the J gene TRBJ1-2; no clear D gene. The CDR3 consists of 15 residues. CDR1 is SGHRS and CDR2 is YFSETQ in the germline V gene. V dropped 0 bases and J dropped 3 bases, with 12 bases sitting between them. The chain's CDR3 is CASSLVNGGDYGYTF. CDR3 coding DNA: TGCGCCAGCAGCTTGGTAAACGGCGGGGACTATGGCTACACCTTC.

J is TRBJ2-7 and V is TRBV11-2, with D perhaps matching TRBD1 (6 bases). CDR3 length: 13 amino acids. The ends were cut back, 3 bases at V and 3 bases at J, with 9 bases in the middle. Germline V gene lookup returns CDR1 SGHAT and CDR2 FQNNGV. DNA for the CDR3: TGTGCCAGCAGCTTTTTGGACAGCTACGAGCAGTACTTC. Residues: CASSFLDSYEQYF. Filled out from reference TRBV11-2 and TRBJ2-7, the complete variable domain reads EAGVAQSPRYKIIEKRQSVAFWCNPISGHATLYWYQQILGQGPKLLIQFQNNGVVDDSQLPKDRFSAERLKGVDSTLKIQPAKLEDSAVYLCASSFLDSYEQYFGPGTRLTVT.

The CDR3: CASSVEPPLPQYF. DNA for the CDR3: TGTGCCAGCAGCGTAGAGCCCCCCCTGCCCCAGTACTTC. The chain couples TRBV9 to TRBJ2-5; D gene unclear. Trimming shortened V by 0 bases and J by 9 bases, and 12 bases separated the two germline ends. The CDR3 loop spans 13 amino acids. Germline V gene lookup returns CDR1 SGDLS and CDR2 YYNGEE.

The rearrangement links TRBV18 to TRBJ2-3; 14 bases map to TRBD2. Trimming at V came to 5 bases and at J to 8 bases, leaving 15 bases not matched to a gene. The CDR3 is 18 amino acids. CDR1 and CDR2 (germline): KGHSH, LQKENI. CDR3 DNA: TGTGCCAGCTCATCCTCGGGACTAGCGGGGGTCGGCCCCGGTACGCAGTATTTT. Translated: CASSSSGLAGVGPGTQYF. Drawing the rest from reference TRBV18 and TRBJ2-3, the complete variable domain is NAGVMQNPRHLVRRRGQEARLRCSPMKGHSHVYWYRQLPEEGLKFMVYLQKENIIDESGMPKERFSAEFPKEGPSILRIQQVVRGDSAAYFCASSSSGLAGVGPGTQYFGPGTRLTVL.

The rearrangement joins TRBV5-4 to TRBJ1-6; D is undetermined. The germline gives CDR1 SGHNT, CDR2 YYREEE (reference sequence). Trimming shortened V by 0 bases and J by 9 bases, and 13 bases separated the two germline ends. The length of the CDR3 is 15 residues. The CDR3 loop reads CASSLGVGIASPLHF. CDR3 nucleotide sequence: TGTGCCAGCAGCTTGGGGGTGGGCATCGCTTCACCCCTCCACTTT.